This is a list of T cell receptor beta chains from one sample in a study of T cell responses to AZD1222 COVID-19 vaccine. TCRdb's copy holds only in-frame clones and misses some; the assay was immunoSEQ multiplex PCR. Among 150,000 to 200,000 clones listed, around 87% were seen once. The source material was peripheral blood, sampled on day 0 of AZD1222 vaccination. The source of these receptors is an adult in good health. The CDR3 runs from the conserved cysteine through the conserved F or W. Each record gives: D gene, V gene, clone size, J gene, CDR3 protein, CDR3 DNA. D genes are given only for firm matches. Clone size is stated in some rows and not others, as once, few, many or a class when expanded.

TRBD1	TRBV29-1	NA	TRBJ1-1	CSARTGLNTEAFF	TGCAGCGCCCGGACAGGACTCAACACTGAAGCTTTCTTT
TRBD2	TRBV2	NA	TRBJ2-5	CARHGQAGEETQYF	TGTGCCAGGCATGGGCAGGCGGGAGAAGAGACCCAGTACTTC
NA	TRBV28	NA	TRBJ1-2	CASSLNQQGNYGYTF	TGTGCCAGCAGTTTAAATCAACAGGGAAACTATGGCTACACCTTC
TRBD1	TRBV30	NA	TRBJ2-2	CAWSVDRVSTGELFF	TGTGCCTGGAGTGTGGACAGGGTGAGCACCGGGGAGCTGTTTTTT
NA	TRBV5-1	few	TRBJ1-1	CASSSGDAGTEAFF	TGCGCCAGCAGCTCTGGGGACGCAGGCACTGAAGCTTTCTTT
NA	TRBV27	NA	TRBJ1-1	CASSLYTRANTEAFF	TGTGCCAGCAGTTTATACACGAGGGCCAACACTGAAGCTTTCTTT
NA	TRBV14	once	TRBJ1-6	CASSPLGSSYNSPLHF	TGTGCCAGCAGCCCTCTGGGAAGCTCCTATAATTCACCCCTCCACTTT
TRBD1	TRBV10-2	NA	TRBJ2-7	CASSEPSGQGKTF	TGCGCCAGCAGTGAGCCATCCGGACAGGGAAAAACCTTC
NA	TRBV15	NA	TRBJ1-1	CATSRLNTEAFF	TGTGCCACCAGCAGGCTGAACACTGAAGCTTTCTTT
TRBD1	TRBV5-4	once	TRBJ2-7	CASSSPTGAEQYF	TGTGCCAGCAGCTCGCCGACAGGGGCCGAGCAGTACTTC
NA	TRBV18	NA	TRBJ1-3	CASSGTTGTSSGNTIYF	TGTGCCAGCTCAGGGACCACCGGGACAAGCTCTGGAAACACCATATATTTT
NA	TRBV10-2	NA	TRBJ1-2	CASSDGSRGGYTF	TGCGCCAGCAGTGACGGGAGCAGGGGTGGCTACACCTTC
NA	TRBV7-9	NA	TRBJ1-3	CASSFGDRGNTIYF	TGTGCCAGCAGCTTTGGGGATCGCGGAAACACCATATATTTT
NA	TRBV28	NA	TRBJ1-5	CASSLRRSNQPQHF	TGTGCCAGCAGTTTACGACGCAGCAATCAGCCCCAGCATTTT
NA	TRBV19	NA	TRBJ1-5	CASSTGLGTQPQHF	TGTGCCAGTAGTACGGGACTGGGCACTCAGCCCCAGCATTTT
NA	TRBV29-1	NA	TRBJ1-2	CSVWEGGYTF	TGCAGCGTTTGGGAGGGCGGCTACACCTTC